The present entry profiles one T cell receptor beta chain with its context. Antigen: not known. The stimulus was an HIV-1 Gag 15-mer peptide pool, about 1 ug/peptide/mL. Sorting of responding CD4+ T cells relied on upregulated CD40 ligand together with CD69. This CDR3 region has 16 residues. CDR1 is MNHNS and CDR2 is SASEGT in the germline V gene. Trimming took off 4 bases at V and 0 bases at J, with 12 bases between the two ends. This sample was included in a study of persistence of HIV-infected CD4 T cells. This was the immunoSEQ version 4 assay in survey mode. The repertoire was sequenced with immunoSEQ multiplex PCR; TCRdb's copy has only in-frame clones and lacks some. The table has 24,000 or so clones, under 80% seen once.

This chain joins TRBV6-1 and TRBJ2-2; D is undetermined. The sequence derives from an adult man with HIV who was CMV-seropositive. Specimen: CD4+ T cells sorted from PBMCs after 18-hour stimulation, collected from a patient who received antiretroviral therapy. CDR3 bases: TGTGCCAGCAGTGTAAGGACCCCCGCGAACACCGGGGAGCTGTTTTTT. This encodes CASSVRTPANTGELFF.